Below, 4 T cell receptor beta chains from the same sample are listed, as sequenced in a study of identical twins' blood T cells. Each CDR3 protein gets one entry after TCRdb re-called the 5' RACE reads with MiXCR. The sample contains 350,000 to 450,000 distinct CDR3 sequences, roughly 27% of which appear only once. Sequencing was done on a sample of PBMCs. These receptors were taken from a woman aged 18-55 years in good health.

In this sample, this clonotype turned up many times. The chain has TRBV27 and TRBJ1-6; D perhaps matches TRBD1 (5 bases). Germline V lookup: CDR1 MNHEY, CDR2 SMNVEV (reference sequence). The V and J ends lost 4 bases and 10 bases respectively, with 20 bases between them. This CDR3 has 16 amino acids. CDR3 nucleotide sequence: TGTGCCAGCAGTTCGAAAACGACAGACGTAGGATCACCCCTCCACTTT. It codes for CASSSKTTDVGSPLHF.

CDR3 protein: CASSFSMTSSYNEQFF. The CDR3 region has the DNA TGTGCCAGCAGCTTCTCAATGACTAGCTCCTACAATGAGCAGTTCTTC. The chain uses TRBV7-8 and TRBJ2-1; D possibly corresponds to TRBD2 (6 bases). CDR3 length: 16 amino acids. Trimming removed 3 bases from V and 0 bases from J, with 12 bases in between. CDR1 is SGHVS, CDR2 FQNEAQ, per germline.

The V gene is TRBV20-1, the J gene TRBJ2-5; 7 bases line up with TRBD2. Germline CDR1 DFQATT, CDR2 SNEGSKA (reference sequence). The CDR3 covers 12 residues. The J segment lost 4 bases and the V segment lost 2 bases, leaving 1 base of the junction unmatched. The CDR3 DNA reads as TGCAGTGCTAGATGGGGGGGAGAGACCCAGTACTTC. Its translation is CSARWGGETQYF.

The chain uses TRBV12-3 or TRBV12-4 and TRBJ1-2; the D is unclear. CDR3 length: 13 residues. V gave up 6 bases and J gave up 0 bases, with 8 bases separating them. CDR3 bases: TGTGCCAGCAGCATAGTCGCTAACTATGGCTACACCTTC. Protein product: CASSIVANYGYTF.